The 2 T cell receptor beta chains below all came from one sample that was sequenced in a study of metastatic and nonmetastatic thyroid tumors. Every patient was untreated before thyroid surgery. TCRdb ran MiXCR on the PCR reads. Among about 38,000 clones listed, about 26% were seen once. Sequenced material: blood. The receptor set was obtained from a male donor with papillary thyroid cancer or a benign thyroid nodule (not recorded which). Some clones in this sample may be carry-over from other donors' samples.

Only a few counts were recorded for this clone. This chain links TRBV6-1 with TRBJ1-4; 9 bases line up with TRBD1. Germline CDR1 is MNHNS and CDR2 is SASEGT. V dropped 5 bases and J dropped 7; count of bases not matched to a gene: 5. The CDR3 is made up of 14 amino acids. CDR3 DNA: TGTGCCAGCAGTCCCGACAGGGGGGGTGAAAAACTGTTTTTT. Translating gives CASSPDRGGEKLFF.

V gene TRBV12-3 or TRBV12-4 combines with J gene TRBJ2-1; 8 bases are a match to TRBD2. The CDR3 runs to 14 residues. The J segment lost 4 bases and the V segment lost 7 bases, leaving 6 bases of the junction unmatched. CDR3 amino acids: CASTPSGRYNEQFF. In nucleotides, the CDR3 is TGTGCCAGCACCCCTAGCGGGCGGTACAATGAGCAGTTCTTC.